Listed below are T cell receptor beta chains from one sample, sequenced in a study of shared clonotypes between healthy human individuals. The method was immunoSEQ multiplex PCR; TCRdb's version includes in-frame clones alone and lacks a portion of them. The sample includes some 1,900,000 clones, less than 95% of them seen just once. Sequencing input: naive CD8+ T cells sorted from blood. These receptors came from a man between 18 and 35 years old in good health. The CDR3 runs from the conserved cysteine through the conserved F or W. Fields, in order: D gene, J gene, clone size, V gene, CDR3 protein, CDR3 DNA. The D gene is left open where the match is weak. A clone size is listed for some rows: how often the clone was seen (once, few, many), or a class if it is expanded.

d_gene: -; j_gene: TRBJ2-3; abundance: -; v_gene: TRBV9; CDR3aa: CASSQHSTRTRDTQYF; CDR3nt: TGTGCCAGCAGCCAACATTCGACCCGCACCCGGGATACGCAGTATTTT
d_gene: -; j_gene: TRBJ2-1; abundance: -; v_gene: TRBV30; CDR3aa: CAWRDTQGLIAHNEQFF; CDR3nt: TGTGCCTGGAGGGATACTCAAGGACTAATAGCCCACAATGAGCAGTTCTTC
d_gene: TRBD1; j_gene: TRBJ2-1; abundance: -; v_gene: TRBV6-5; CDR3aa: CASSYPTGGKGNEQFF; CDR3nt: TGTGCCAGCAGTTACCCTACAGGGGGGAAGGGCAATGAGCAGTTCTTC
d_gene: -; j_gene: TRBJ1-3; abundance: -; v_gene: TRBV10-3; CDR3aa: CAISEDRDSGNTIYF; CDR3nt: TGTGCCATCAGTGAGGACAGAGACTCTGGAAACACCATATATTTT
d_gene: TRBD1; j_gene: TRBJ1-5; abundance: -; v_gene: TRBV6-6; CDR3aa: CASSYPTGGIWPQHF; CDR3nt: TGTGCCAGCAGTTACCCGACAGGGGGGATCTGGCCCCAGCATTTT
d_gene: TRBD2; j_gene: TRBJ2-7; abundance: -; v_gene: TRBV11-2; CDR3aa: CASSLTSGGAYEQYF; CDR3nt: TGTGCCAGCAGCTTGACTAGCGGGGGGGCCTACGAGCAGTACTTC
d_gene: TRBD2; j_gene: TRBJ2-1; abundance: -; v_gene: TRBV27; CDR3aa: CASSLSAGGAGNEQFF; CDR3nt: TGTGCCAGCAGTTTATCCGCGGGGGGCGCTGGCAATGAGCAGTTCTTC
d_gene: -; j_gene: TRBJ2-1; abundance: -; v_gene: TRBV6-5; CDR3aa: CASSYSGGTYNEQFF; CDR3nt: TGTGCCAGCAGTTACTCGGGGGGTACCTACAATGAGCAGTTCTTC
d_gene: TRBD1; j_gene: TRBJ1-1; abundance: -; v_gene: TRBV5-6; CDR3aa: CASSLGAGGLRNTEAFF; CDR3nt: TGTGCCAGCAGCTTGGGGGCAGGGGGCCTGAGGAACACTGAAGCTTTCTTT
d_gene: -; j_gene: TRBJ2-7; abundance: -; v_gene: TRBV14; CDR3aa: CASSQLGGGAHYEQYF; CDR3nt: TGTGCCAGCAGCCAATTGGGAGGAGGGGCACATTACGAGCAGTACTTC
d_gene: TRBD2; j_gene: TRBJ2-5; abundance: once; v_gene: TRBV6-6; CDR3aa: CASSSGLAGGKTQYF; CDR3nt: TGTGCCAGCAGTTCCGGACTAGCGGGGGGAAAGACCCAGTACTTC
d_gene: TRBD1; j_gene: TRBJ2-1; abundance: -; v_gene: TRBV6-5; CDR3aa: CASSYPGGRNEQFF; CDR3nt: TGTGCCAGCAGTTACCCAGGGGGCCGCAATGAGCAGTTCTTC
d_gene: TRBD2; j_gene: TRBJ2-1; abundance: -; v_gene: TRBV4-1; CDR3aa: CASSHIAGKYNEQFF; CDR3nt: TGCGCCAGCAGCCATATAGCGGGAAAGTACAATGAGCAGTTCTTC
d_gene: TRBD1; j_gene: TRBJ2-4; abundance: -; v_gene: TRBV30; CDR3aa: CAWSRTGGDIQYF; CDR3nt: TGTGCCTGGAGCCGGACAGGGGGCGACATTCAGTACTTC
d_gene: -; j_gene: TRBJ2-7; abundance: -; v_gene: TRBV6-6; CDR3aa: CASSISSGVPYEQYF; CDR3nt: TGTGCCAGCAGTATTTCTTCGGGCGTCCCCTACGAGCAGTACTTC
d_gene: -; j_gene: TRBJ2-3; abundance: -; v_gene: TRBV7-8; CDR3aa: CASSPEEGLLNADTQYF; CDR3nt: TGTGCCAGCAGTCCTGAAGAGGGGCTGCTTAATGCAGATACGCAGTATTTT
d_gene: -; j_gene: TRBJ2-7; abundance: -; v_gene: TRBV5-1; CDR3aa: CASSWSPGIYEQYF; CDR3nt: TGCGCCAGCAGCTGGAGTCCGGGGATCTACGAGCAGTACTTC
d_gene: -; j_gene: TRBJ2-3; abundance: -; v_gene: TRBV6-5; CDR3aa: CASSYGQGSDTQYF; CDR3nt: TGTGCCAGCAGTTACGGCCAGGGTTCAGATACGCAGTATTTT
d_gene: -; j_gene: TRBJ2-3; abundance: -; v_gene: TRBV10-1; CDR3aa: CASSGTGTDTQYF; CDR3nt: TGCGCCAGCAGTGGGACAGGCACAGATACGCAGTATTTT
d_gene: -; j_gene: TRBJ2-1; abundance: -; v_gene: TRBV30; CDR3aa: CAWTQYGTYNEQFF; CDR3nt: TGTGCCTGGACCCAATACGGAACCTACAATGAGCAGTTCTTC
d_gene: -; j_gene: TRBJ1-4; abundance: once; v_gene: TRBV6-5; CDR3aa: CASSLGLDEKLFF; CDR3nt: TGTGCCAGCAGTTTGGGGCTTGATGAAAAACTGTTTTTT
d_gene: -; j_gene: TRBJ1-1; abundance: -; v_gene: TRBV2; CDR3aa: CASSGRRILSAEAFF; CDR3nt: TGTGCCAGCAGTGGTCGGCGAATCCTGAGCGCTGAAGCTTTCTTT
d_gene: -; j_gene: TRBJ2-7; abundance: -; v_gene: TRBV7-2; CDR3aa: CASSLVGTLYEQYF; CDR3nt: TGTGCCAGCAGCTTAGTAGGGACGCTCTACGAGCAGTACTTC
d_gene: -; j_gene: TRBJ2-2; abundance: -; v_gene: TRBV29-1; CDR3aa: CSVTSPVTGELFF; CDR3nt: TGCAGCGTCACCTCACCCGTTACCGGGGAGCTGTTTTTT
d_gene: TRBD2; j_gene: TRBJ2-5; abundance: -; v_gene: TRBV7-8; CDR3aa: CASSLTPAGAPYAQYF; CDR3nt: TGTGCCAGCAGCCTTACTCCAGCGGGGGCTCCCTATGCCCAGTACTTC
d_gene: -; j_gene: TRBJ2-7; abundance: -; v_gene: TRBV10-3; CDR3aa: CAISESDPYEQYF; CDR3nt: TGTGCCATCAGTGAGTCTGACCCCTACGAGCAGTACTTC
d_gene: TRBD1; j_gene: TRBJ2-7; abundance: -; v_gene: TRBV6-5; CDR3aa: CASSYSSMGQVYEQYF; CDR3nt: TGTGCCAGCAGTTACTCGAGTATGGGACAGGTCTACGAGCAGTACTTC
d_gene: -; j_gene: TRBJ2-7; abundance: -; v_gene: TRBV27; CDR3aa: CASSLTRTISYEQYF; CDR3nt: TGTGCCAGCAGTTTAACCCGGACTATCTCCTACGAGCAGTACTTC
d_gene: -; j_gene: TRBJ2-2; abundance: -; v_gene: TRBV27; CDR3aa: CASSPESGELFF; CDR3nt: TGTGCCAGCAGTCCCGAGTCCGGGGAGCTGTTTTTT
d_gene: -; j_gene: TRBJ1-1; abundance: -; v_gene: TRBV27; CDR3aa: CASSPYGANTEAFF; CDR3nt: TGTGCCAGCAGCCCCTATGGGGCGAACACTGAAGCTTTCTTT
d_gene: -; j_gene: TRBJ1-2; abundance: -; v_gene: TRBV6-1; CDR3aa: CASSEFDTPYGYTF; CDR3nt: TGTGCCAGCAGTGAGTTCGACACTCCTTATGGCTACACCTTC
d_gene: TRBD1; j_gene: TRBJ1-6; abundance: -; v_gene: TRBV5-1; CDR3aa: CASSSVPGQGSSYNSPLHF; CDR3nt: TGCGCCAGCAGCTCAGTCCCGGGACAGGGGAGCTCCTATAATTCACCCCTCCACTTT
d_gene: -; j_gene: TRBJ1-6; abundance: -; v_gene: TRBV5-6; CDR3aa: CASSLGEQGLTYNSPLHF; CDR3nt: TGTGCCAGCAGCTTGGGGGAGCAGGGATTAACCTATAATTCACCCCTCCACTTT
d_gene: -; j_gene: TRBJ1-1; abundance: -; v_gene: TRBV6-5; CDR3aa: CASSQGGENTEAFF; CDR3nt: TGTGCCAGCAGCCAAGGCGGGGAGAACACTGAAGCTTTCTTT
d_gene: -; j_gene: TRBJ2-3; abundance: -; v_gene: TRBV16; CDR3aa: CASSLGDTQYF; CDR3nt: TGTGCCAGCAGCCTTGGAGATACGCAGTATTTT
d_gene: -; j_gene: TRBJ2-5; abundance: -; v_gene: TRBV28; CDR3aa: CATGLGETQYF; CDR3nt: TGTGCCACAGGGCTGGGAGAGACCCAGTACTTC
d_gene: TRBD1; j_gene: TRBJ2-5; abundance: -; v_gene: TRBV28; CDR3aa: CASGPDRGQLETQYF; CDR3nt: TGTGCCAGCGGACCAGACAGGGGGCAGCTGGAGACCCAGTACTTC
d_gene: -; j_gene: TRBJ1-2; abundance: -; v_gene: TRBV4-1; CDR3aa: CASSQREGTNYGYTF; CDR3nt: TGCGCCAGCAGTCAAAGGGAGGGAACCAACTATGGCTACACCTTC
d_gene: -; j_gene: TRBJ2-7; abundance: -; v_gene: TRBV2; CDR3aa: CASSSDILGDYEQYF; CDR3nt: TGTGCCAGCAGTTCAGACATCCTAGGGGACTACGAGCAGTACTTC
d_gene: -; j_gene: TRBJ1-4; abundance: once; v_gene: TRBV6-5; CDR3aa: CASRPGPTNEKLFF; CDR3nt: TGTGCCAGCAGGCCAGGCCCAACTAATGAAAAACTGTTTTTT
d_gene: TRBD1; j_gene: TRBJ2-7; abundance: -; v_gene: TRBV9; CDR3aa: CASSEWTGGEQYF; CDR3nt: TGTGCCAGCAGCGAGTGGACAGGGGGTGAGCAGTACTTC
d_gene: -; j_gene: TRBJ2-2; abundance: -; v_gene: TRBV5-6; CDR3aa: CASSLLYLANTGELFF; CDR3nt: TGTGCCAGCAGCTTGCTGTACCTAGCGAACACCGGGGAGCTGTTTTTT
d_gene: -; j_gene: TRBJ1-2; abundance: -; v_gene: TRBV27; CDR3aa: CASSLAGRFGGYGYTF; CDR3nt: TGTGCCAGCAGTTTGGCAGGCAGGTTCGGGGGCTATGGCTACACCTTC
d_gene: -; j_gene: TRBJ1-6; abundance: -; v_gene: TRBV13; CDR3aa: CASSPRSYNSPLHF; CDR3nt: TGTGCCAGCAGCCCCCGCTCCTATAATTCACCCCTCCACTTT
d_gene: -; j_gene: TRBJ2-3; abundance: -; v_gene: TRBV6-5; CDR3aa: CASSYSGGYTDTQYF; CDR3nt: TGTGCCAGCAGTTACTCCGGCGGTTACACAGATACGCAGTATTTT
d_gene: TRBD1; j_gene: TRBJ2-1; abundance: -; v_gene: TRBV6-6; CDR3aa: CASSYGRQGINEQFF; CDR3nt: TGTGCCAGCAGTTACGGGAGACAGGGAATTAATGAGCAGTTCTTC
d_gene: -; j_gene: TRBJ2-5; abundance: -; v_gene: TRBV4-1; CDR3aa: CASSPSVGAILAQYF; CDR3nt: TGCGCCAGCAGCCCCTCGGTCGGGGCTATATTGGCCCAGTACTTC